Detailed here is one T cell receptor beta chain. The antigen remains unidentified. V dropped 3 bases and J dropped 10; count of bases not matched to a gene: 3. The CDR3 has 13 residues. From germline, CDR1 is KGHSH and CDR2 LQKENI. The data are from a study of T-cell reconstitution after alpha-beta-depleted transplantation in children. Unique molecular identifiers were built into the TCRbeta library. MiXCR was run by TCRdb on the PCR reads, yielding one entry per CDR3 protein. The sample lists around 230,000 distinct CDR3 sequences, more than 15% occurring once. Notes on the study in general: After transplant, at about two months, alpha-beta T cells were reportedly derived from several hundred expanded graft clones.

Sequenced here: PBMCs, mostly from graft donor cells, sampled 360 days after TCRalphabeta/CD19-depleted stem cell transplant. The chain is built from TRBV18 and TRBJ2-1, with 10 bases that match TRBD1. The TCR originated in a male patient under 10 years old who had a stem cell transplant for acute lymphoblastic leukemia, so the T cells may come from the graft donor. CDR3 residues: CASSPTGQGEQFF. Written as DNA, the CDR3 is TGTGCCAGCTCACCGACGGGACAGGGGGAGCAGTTCTTC.